What follows describes a single T cell receptor (beta chain). The antigen is undetermined. Combining a sample-barcoded 5' primer with a J-beta primer mix, a second PCR ran for about 7 to 11 cycles. Researchers report that a template-switch adaptor with 12 random nucleotides tagged each cDNA molecule. One entry per CDR3 protein results from TCRdb running MiXCR on the 5' RACE reads. The data contain about 900,000 distinct CDR3 sequences, about 48% of them singletons. The sample belongs to a study of blood T cells in healthy people across ages. The CDR3 spans 16 residues. V was clipped by 0 bases and J by 4 bases, with 10 bases between them. CDR1 is MNHEY and CDR2 is SVGAGI in the germline V gene. Donors ranged from roughly 6 to 100 years old and were healthy Caucasians in Russia. Whole-study results and caveats: The long-lived group displayed more naive CD4+ cells, plus higher diversity, than the aged donors did. Age advanced and TCR beta diversity per million T cells fell, roughly linearly.

The source material was blood. V is TRBV6-5 and J is TRBJ2-6; no clear D. This TCR was recovered from a man aged 30 to 45 in good health. CDR3 amino acids: CASSYSRAAGANVLTF. The CDR3 coding sequence is TGTGCCAGCAGTTACTCTAGGGCAGCGGGGGCCAACGTCCTGACTTTC.